Detailed here is one TCR beta chain. Its antigen is still unknown. The sample belongs to a study of cytomegalovirus exposure and HLA in healthy donors. General study points: Sequencing likely produced, as an artifact, a cluster of highly shared sequence variants. Analysis was carried out at a later point, and it linked a missense DCLRE1C variant to TCR beta V- and J-gene trimming.

The PCR ran on 60 Vbeta and 13 Jbeta primers. Here immunoSEQ multiplex PCR was the method, and the copy in TCRdb shows in-frame clones only, minus some. The repertoire includes 90,000 to 130,000 clones, about three quarters of them detected once, and 1% to 1.5% sits in the top ten. The clonotype comes from a woman in her twenties or thirties in good health and CMV-seronegative. Material: PBMCs.

For the CDR3, the DNA is TGTGCCAGCAGCTTGAGCGGGAACTACGAGCAGTACTTC. Its protein is CASSLSGNYEQYF. V and J are TRBV5-6 and TRBJ2-7; 7 bases agree with TRBD2. V trimming: 1 base; J trimming: 3 bases; junction bases outside the gene matches: 1. The CDR3 sequence is 13 residues long. Looked up from germline, CDR1 is SGHDT and CDR2 is YYEEEE.